A selection of T cell receptor beta chains follows, all from one sample in a study of shared T cell receptors in the human thymus. The table came from immunoSEQ multiplex PCR; TCRdb's copy has only in-frame clones and leaves some out. The sample contains about 380,000 clones, 95% of which appear only once. Sequenced material: thymocytes. These TCRs come from a human donor. Both conserved end residues are trimmed from each CDR3. Some rows mark clone size as missing; the rest say once, few, many or name a class of expanded clone.

V: TRBV4-1; size: NA; J: TRBJ1-6; CDR3: ASSQYFPSPLH
V: TRBV18; size: NA; J: TRBJ2-4; CDR3: ASSPPGPGLAGVSRLQY
V: TRBV28; size: NA; J: TRBJ2-6; CDR3: ASSSGEGPSGANVLT
V: TRBV27; size: NA; J: TRBJ2-2; CDR3: ASRHPSVPGELF
V: TRBV11-1; size: NA; J: TRBJ2-1; CDR3: ASSSSDWGDEQF
V: TRBV30; size: NA; J: TRBJ1-4; CDR3: AWSFRKGSNEKLF
V: TRBV7-2; size: NA; J: TRBJ2-3; CDR3: ASSLEWEGQTDTQY
V: TRBV28; size: once; J: TRBJ2-1; CDR3: ASSSTGTSGRAYNEQF
V: TRBV6-5; size: NA; J: TRBJ2-5; CDR3: ASSSQGPSETQY
V: TRBV28; size: NA; J: TRBJ1-5; CDR3: ASTPDSYQPQH
V: TRBV4-3; size: once; J: TRBJ2-2; CDR3: ASRKGAGELF